Here is one T cell receptor (beta chain) with its context. Antigen unknown. CDR3 length: 17 amino acids. Germline loops: CDR1 SGHRS, CDR2 YFSETQ. V was pared by 3 bases and J by 0 bases, with 6 bases of the junction left unmatched. TCRdb keeps only in-frame clones here, not all; method: immunoSEQ multiplex PCR. Of 50,000 to 80,000 clones in the sample, roughly 94% were seen once. This specimen comes from a study of cytomegalovirus exposure and HLA in healthy donors. Regarding the study as a whole: Altogether, 150 to 200 TCR beta chains were recorded as cytomegalovirus-associated.

The rearrangement links TRBV5-1 to TRBJ2-6; 7 bases map to TRBD2. The origin of this receptor is a woman younger than 35 in good health and CMV-seropositive. Sequencing input: PBMCs. Here the CDR3 DNA reads TGCGCCAGCAGCTGGGGCAGGACTAGCTCTGGGGCCAACGTCCTGACTTTC. Translation: CASSWGRTSSGANVLTF.